Below are 19 T cell receptor beta chains sequenced from a single sample in a study of regulatory T cells in long-lasting Graves disease. In building TCR beta libraries, iRepertoire HTBI primers were used together with Arm-PCR of CDR3 regions. A single record per CDR3 protein comes from TCRdb applying MiXCR to the multiplex PCR reads. The table has more than 450,000 distinct CDR3 sequences, 15% to 20% seen once. Time point defined: newly diagnosed GD, antithyroid drugs for less than 3 months. Scientists built the TCR library using RNA that was extracted from PBMCs. A further study also used this sample, focusing on T cells in Graves' hyperthyroidism and ophthalmopathy.

Sequencing was performed on peripheral blood mononuclear cells (PBMCs), taken at new diagnosis, from a patient treated with antithyroid drugs. The receptors come from a man in his forties with Graves disease.

This clonotype appeared a few times. This chain connects TRBV29-1 to TRBJ2-5; D may be TRBD2 (5 bases). This CDR3 has 14 amino acids. Germline-derived CDR1 and CDR2 are SQVTM and ANQGSEA. With 2 bases removed from V and 1 base from J, the gap between germline ends came to 11 bases. The CDR3 bases are TGCAGCGTTGAACGGGGAGAAACCCAAGAGACCCAGTACTTC. This gives the protein CSVERGETQETQYF.

This clonotype appeared many times. The gene calls are TRBV7-9 and TRBJ2-7, with 8 bases fitting TRBD1. This CDR3 comprises 15 residues. CDR1 and CDR2 from the germline V gene are SEHNR and FQNEAQ (reference sequence). V lost 4 bases and J lost 2; bases outside the gene matches: 7. CDR3 protein: CASSSWTGLPYEQYF. Here the CDR3 DNA reads TGTGCCAGCAGCTCTTGGACAGGGCTACCCTACGAGCAGTACTTC. The full variable domain, completed using reference TRBV7-9 and TRBJ2-7, is DTGVSQNPRHKITKRGQNVTFRCDPISEHNRLYWYRQTLGQGPEFLTYFQNEAQLEKSRLLSDRFSAERPKGSFSTLEIQRTEQGDSAMYLCASSSWTGLPYEQYFGPGTRLTVT.

The V call is TRBV19, the J call TRBJ2-7; 14 positions match TRBD2. The V segment lost 5 bases and the J segment 6 bases; nucleotides outside the gene matches: 9. The germline V gene has CDR1 LNHDA and CDR2 SQIVND (reference sequence). This CDR3 contains 16 residues. The CDR3 loop reads CASSPRLAGGMSEQYF. The CDR3 DNA sequence: TGTGCCAGTAGTCCCCGACTAGCGGGAGGGATGAGCGAGCAGTACTTC.

This clonotype was seen repeatedly, ten times or more. V and J are TRBV4-1 and TRBJ1-2; 9 bases line up with TRBD1. V lost 5 bases, J lost 4 bases, and 8 bases stayed unmatched. The germline gives CDR1 MGHRA, CDR2 YSYEKL. The CDR3 is made up of 15 amino acids. CDR3 protein: CASSNPGQGIYGYTF. The CDR3 region has the DNA TGCGCCAGCAGCAATCCGGGACAGGGTATCTATGGCTACACCTTC.

This clonotype was detected many times. The rearrangement joins TRBV5-1 to TRBJ2-7, with a weak D call TRBD2 (5 bases). Germline CDR1 is SGHRS and CDR2 is YFSETQ. The CDR3 totals 15 residues. V lost 2 bases and J 4 bases, leaving 16 bases between the germline ends. The CDR3 bases are TGCGCCAGCAGCTTTTCGGACTGGCTAGGTTACGAGCAGTACTTC. This gives the protein CASSFSDWLGYEQYF.

The rearrangement uses TRBV7-6 and TRBJ2-7; a possible D gene is TRBD2 (5 bases). The CDR3 has 14 amino acids. Trimming stripped 5 bases from V and 1 base from J, with 12 bases between. Germline CDR1 reads SGHVS; CDR2 reads FNYEAQ. CDR3 loop: CASSPLRTSYEQYF. The CDR3 DNA is TGTGCCAGCAGCCCCCTACGGACTTCCTACGAGCAGTACTTC.

A remark on this clonotype: It may be a read error: a sequence one base away is much more abundant. J is TRBJ2-1 and V is TRBV18, with D perhaps TRBD1 or TRBD2 (5 bases each). The CDR3 sequence is 15 residues long. Deletions cut 2 bases from V and 13 bases from J, with 21 bases between. Germline CDR1 is KGHSH and CDR2 is LQKENI. CDR3 sequence: CASSPLTAQAETQFF. The CDR3 DNA follows: TGTGCCAGCTCACCATTGACAGCCCAAGCGGAGACCCAGTTCTTC.

The sample holds many counts of this clonotype. V usage is TRBV5-6 and J usage is TRBJ1-2, with D uncertain. Germline V gene lookup returns CDR1 SGHDT and CDR2 YYEEEE. This CDR3 has 17 amino acids. V lost 0 bases and J lost 1, with 16 bases in between. The CDR3 bases are TGTGCCAGCAGCTTGGGCCCTACGGGAATATTTAACTATGGCTACACCTTC. Translating gives CASSLGPTGIFNYGYTF.

This clonotype has more than one count but fewer than ten. This chain links TRBV5-1 with TRBJ2-4; D is unclear. The CDR3 has 16 amino acids. V was clipped by 0 bases and J by 0 bases, with 10 bases between them. Germline assignment: CDR1 SGHRS and CDR2 YFSETQ. The CDR3 protein is CASSLGSVLAKNIQYF. The CDR3 DNA follows: TGCGCCAGCAGCTTGGGCAGCGTACTAGCCAAAAACATTCAGTACTTC.

This clonotype occurred many times. The rearrangement uses TRBV27 and TRBJ2-2; 12 bases align to TRBD2. CDR3 size: 16 residues. Germline V gene sequence: CDR1 MNHEY, CDR2 SMNVEV (reference sequence). The J segment lost 3 bases and the V segment lost 5 bases, leaving 4 bases of the junction unmatched. CDR3 nucleotide sequence: TGTGCCAGCAGTACCGGGACTAGCGGGCACACCGGGGAGCTGTTTTTT. Residues: CASSTGTSGHTGELFF.

This clonotype was observed a handful of times. The CDR3 nucleotides are TGTGCCAGCAGCTTTCCGGGCCGAGGAAGGGAGCAGTACTTC. This translates into CASSFPGRGREQYF. The genes are TRBV7-9 and TRBJ2-7; D not certain. Germline V lookup: CDR1 SEHNR, CDR2 FQNEAQ (reference sequence). This CDR3 region has 14 residues. The V gene lost 3 bases and the J gene lost 7 bases, with 16 bases spanning the gap.

This clonotype was found many times. The chain is built from TRBV20-1 and TRBJ2-1, with D unresolved. Trimming left V 0 bases short and J 3 bases short, with 12 bases between. CDR3 length: 15 amino acids. The germline V gene encodes CDR1 DFQATT and CDR2 SNEGSKA (reference sequence). In DNA, the CDR3 is TGCAGTGCTAGAGATTGGCAGGCCCACTACAATGAGCAGTTCTTC. Translating it yields CSARDWQAHYNEQFF.

This clonotype was seen a handful of times. V usage is TRBV24-1 and J usage is TRBJ2-5; D gene ambiguous. The V end lost 3 bases, the J end lost 1 base, and 11 bases lay between the germline ends. The V gene's germline CDR1 is KGHDR and CDR2 SFDVKD. CDR3 length: 15 residues. CDR3 DNA: TGTGCCACCAGTGATCCAGCGTCAGGCCAAGAGACCCAGTACTTC. It specifies CATSDPASGQETQYF.

The rearrangement uses TRBV7-2 and TRBJ2-1, with a tentative D call TRBD1 (5 bases). Germline lookup yields CDR1 SGHTA and CDR2 FQGNSA. The CDR3 runs to 17 residues. V lost 1 base and J lost 5, with 18 bases in between. As DNA, the CDR3 is TGTGCCAGCAGCTTAGTGGGGCCTCGGGCCCTCGACAATGAGCAGTTCTTC. Translated: CASSLVGPRALDNEQFF.

This clonotype occurred many times. V is TRBV5-6 and J is TRBJ2-7, with D perhaps matching TRBD1 (5 bases). The CDR3 totals 15 residues. CDR1 and CDR2 (germline): SGHDT, YYEEEE. Trimming pared 5 bases from V and 1 base from J, leaving 16 bases between. The DNA of the CDR3 is TGTGCCAGCAGTCTCGACAGAGACCTTTCCTACGAGCAGTACTTC. Protein product: CASSLDRDLSYEQYF.

The chain has TRBV27 and TRBJ1-4, with unresolved D. The V end lost 5 bases, the J end lost 6 bases, and 22 bases lay between the germline ends. The length of the CDR3 is 17 residues. Germline CDR1 reads MNHEY; CDR2 reads SMNVEV (reference sequence). In DNA, the CDR3 is TGTGCCAGCAGTCCAACGCGACACGAAAGGGCGGATGAAAAACTGTTTTTT. Protein product: CASSPTRHERADEKLFF.

The chain joins TRBV27 to TRBJ1-3, with D unresolved. The V and J ends lost 2 bases and 4 bases respectively, with 6 bases between them. The germline V gene encodes CDR1 MNHEY and CDR2 SMNVEV (reference sequence). This CDR3 comprises 13 residues. The CDR3 reads CASSLDQGNTIYF. DNA for the CDR3: TGTGCCAGCAGTTTAGACCAAGGAAACACCATATATTTT.

Details on this clonotype: A far larger clone is just one base off, so this is likely a read error. CDR3 sequence: CASSLEEPTYEQYF. CDR3 sequence (DNA): TGTGCCAGCAGCTTAGAGGAACCCACCTACGAGCAGTACTTC. V and J are TRBV7-9 and TRBJ2-3, with D unclear. The DNA end favors TRBJ2-7, so the J call may be wrong. The germline V gene encodes CDR1 SEHNR and CDR2 FQNEAQ (reference sequence). This CDR3 contains 14 residues.

The V call is TRBV7-9, the J call TRBJ2-5, with D perhaps TRBD2 (6 bases). The CDR3 loop spans 15 amino acids. CDR1 and CDR2 from the germline V gene are SEHNR and FQNEAQ (reference sequence). Trimming shortened V by 4 bases and J by 4 bases, and 16 bases separated the two germline ends. CDR3 DNA sequence: TGTGCCAGCAGCTCCCTCGGAGGGGCGGGAGAGACCCAGTACTTC. The encoded protein is CASSSLGGAGETQYF.